This T cell receptor (beta chain) was recovered during a study of T-cell reconstitution after alpha-beta-depleted transplantation in children. This clonotype was counted many times. The antigen remains unidentified. Overall study findings and caveats: In some patients, recipient T cells and intrathymic progenitors surviving conditioning explained high day-60 diversity.

Germline assignment: CDR1 MDHEN and CDR2 SYDVKM. This CDR3 comprises 10 residues. Trimming left V 5 bases short and J 11 bases short, with 7 bases between. Preparation of the TCRbeta library was carried out with unique molecular identifiers. One entry per CDR3 protein, called by TCRdb with MiXCR from the PCR reads. This table holds about 640,000 distinct CDR3 sequences, over 10% found once. The sequencing used PBMCs, mostly from graft donor cells, collected 360 days after TCRalphabeta/CD19-depleted stem cell transplant. The sequence came from a male patient younger than 18 who had a stem cell transplant for acute myeloid leukemia, so the T cells may come from the graft donor. The rearrangement uses TRBV28 and TRBJ2-4; D gene ambiguous. CDR3 protein: CASSDGLQYF. CDR3 sequence (DNA): TGTGCCAGCAGTGACGGCCTTCAGTACTTC.